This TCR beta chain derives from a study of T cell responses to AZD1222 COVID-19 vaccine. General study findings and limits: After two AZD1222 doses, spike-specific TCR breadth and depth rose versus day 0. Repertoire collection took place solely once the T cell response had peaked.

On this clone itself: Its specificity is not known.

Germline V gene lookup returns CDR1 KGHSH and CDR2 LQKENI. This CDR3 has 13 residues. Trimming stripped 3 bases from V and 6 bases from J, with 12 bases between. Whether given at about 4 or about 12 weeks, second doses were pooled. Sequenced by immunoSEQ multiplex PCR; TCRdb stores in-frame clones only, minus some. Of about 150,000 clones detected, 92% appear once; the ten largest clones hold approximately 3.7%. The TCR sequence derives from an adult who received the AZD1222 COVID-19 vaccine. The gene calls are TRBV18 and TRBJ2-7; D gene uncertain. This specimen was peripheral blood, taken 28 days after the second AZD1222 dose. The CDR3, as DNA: TGTGCCAGCTCACCCGGCAAGGGTGGCGAGCAGTACTTC. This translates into CASSPGKGGEQYF.